This T cell receptor beta chain was profiled in a study of beta chain features in type 1 diabetes. cDNA synthesis used the whole RNA isolate, giving expressed TCRB sequences. Sequenced by immunoSEQ multiplex PCR; TCRdb stores in-frame clones only, minus some. Among about 700,000 clones listed, around an eighth were seen once. Study-level results: Shorter TCRB CDR3s, moderately but significantly so, were found in Type 1 diabetes patients in all four CD4+ subsets.

As for this clone: Its antigen is unknown.

The ends were cut back, 4 bases at V and 8 bases at J, with 3 bases in the middle. Germline values: CDR1 SNHLY, CDR2 FYNNEI. CDR3 length: 10 amino acids. Sequencing used naive CD4+ T cells from blood. The receptor was derived from a man aged 18-30 years with type 1 diabetes. The rearrangement joins TRBV2 to TRBJ2-1; D is unresolved. The CDR3 DNA sequence: TGTGCCAGCAGTGTTTATGAGCAGTTCTTC. Residues: CASSVYEQFF.